The rows below give T cell receptor beta chains drawn from one sample of a study of blood T cell repertoires in COVID-19. The protocol was immunoSEQ multiplex PCR, while the TCRdb copy is restricted to in-frame clones and leaves out a portion. Seen here are more than 300,000 clones, 89% observed once, and the top ten hold approximately 6.5%. Specimen: peripheral blood. All receptors come from a man aged 18 to 29 who had recovered from COVID-19. Each CDR3 is given with its conserved first and last residue. A D gene is named only where the DNA matches it firmly. A clone size is listed for some rows: how often the clone was seen (once, few, many), or a class if it is expanded.

TRBV4-1	18	-	TRBD2	TRBJ2-3	CASSLQATSDTSTDTQYF	TGCGCCAGCAGCCTTCAAGCGACTAGCGACACTAGCACAGATACGCAGTATTTT
TRBV24-1	14	-	-	TRBJ2-7	CATSDFRFSQGQYF	TGTGCCACCAGTGATTTCAGATTTAGCCAGGGCCAGTACTTC
TRBV19	15	once	-	TRBJ2-7	CASSTPQGGSYEQYF	TGTGCCAGTAGTACCCCTCAGGGGGGCTCCTACGAGCAGTACTTC
TRBV2	16	-	TRBD1	TRBJ1-4	CASIQRPGQENEKLFF	TGTGCCAGCATCCAACGCCCGGGACAGGAGAATGAAAAACTGTTTTTT
TRBV7-6	16	-	-	TRBJ2-2	CASSPRPSANTGELFF	TGTGCCAGCAGCCCGAGGCCCAGCGCGAACACCGGGGAGCTGTTTTTT
TRBV3-1/TRBV3-2	18	-	TRBD2	TRBJ2-2	CASSQDHPLAGNTGELFF	TGTGCCAGCAGCCAAGATCACCCGCTAGCGGGGAACACCGGGGAGCTGTTTTTT
TRBV19	15	-	TRBD1	TRBJ1-1	CASSLTGTANTEAFF	TGTGCCAGTAGTCTCACCGGGACAGCGAACACTGAAGCTTTCTTT
TRBV29-1	12	-	TRBD1	TRBJ1-2	CSSSRDSYGYTF	TGCAGCTCGAGCCGGGACAGCTATGGCTACACCTTC
TRBV27	14	-	TRBD1	TRBJ2-7	CASSPRQGNYEQYF	TGTGCCAGCAGTCCGCGACAGGGAAACTACGAGCAGTACTTC
TRBV5-6	13	-	-	TRBJ2-7	CASSSWASYEQYF	TGTGCCAGCAGCTCCTGGGCCTCATACGAGCAGTACTTC
TRBV28	16	-	-	TRBJ2-1	CASSPVGGFSYNEQFF	TGTGCCAGCAGTCCGGTAGGGGGATTCTCCTACAATGAGCAGTTCTTC
TRBV3-1/TRBV3-2	16	-	-	TRBJ1-2	CASSHSWERVNYGYTF	TGTGCCAGCAGCCATTCGTGGGAGAGGGTTAACTATGGCTACACCTTC
TRBV6-5	14	-	-	TRBJ2-1	CASSWGDSRYEQFF	TGTGCCAGCAGTTGGGGCGACAGTAGGTATGAGCAGTTCTTC
TRBV5-1	14	-	-	TRBJ2-1	CASSLATGDNEQFF	TGCGCCAGCAGCTTGGCGACAGGCGACAATGAGCAGTTCTTC
TRBV9	14	-	TRBD1	TRBJ2-7	CASSVGQGGREQYF	TGTGCCAGCAGCGTGGGACAGGGAGGACGCGAGCAGTACTTC
TRBV19	17	-	-	TRBJ2-7	CASSIVRPSGEPGEQYF	TGTGCCAGTAGTATAGTTCGCCCTTCAGGGGAACCGGGGGAGCAGTACTTC
TRBV19	15	-	TRBD1	TRBJ1-5	CASSQSGTGYQPQHF	TGTGCCAGCTCCCAGTCCGGGACAGGGTATCAGCCCCAGCATTTT
TRBV21-1	17	-	-	TRBJ2-1	CASSLTVGENSYNEQFF	TGTGCCAGCAGTCTCACAGTCGGGGAAAACAGCTACAATGAGCAGTTCTTC
TRBV19	14	-	TRBD1	TRBJ1-2	CASSLQGAHYGYTF	TGTGCCAGTAGCCTACAGGGGGCGCACTATGGCTACACCTTC
TRBV5-4	16	once	TRBD2	TRBJ2-5	CASSSSWGGGTETQYF	TGTGCCAGCAGCTCCTCATGGGGCGGGGGGACTGAGACCCAGTACTTC
TRBV10-3	15	-	TRBD1	TRBJ2-1	CAISERQGTYNEQFF	TGTGCCATCAGTGAAAGACAGGGAACCTACAATGAGCAGTTCTTC
TRBV5-1	14	-	-	TRBJ1-2	CASSLAQGGYGYTF	TGCGCCAGCAGCTTGGCTCAGGGAGGCTATGGCTACACCTTC
TRBV21-1	17	-	-	TRBJ2-3	CASSTPSGGNCTDTQYF	TGTGCCAGCAGCACGCCTAGCGGGGGGAATTGCACAGATACGCAGTATTTT
TRBV11-2	17	-	-	TRBJ1-4	CASSPPLSTKTNEKLFF	TGTGCCAGCAGCCCTCCCTTATCGACAAAGACTAATGAAAAACTGTTTTTT
TRBV6-2/TRBV6-3	15	-	-	TRBJ2-7	CASSYSGGATYEQYF	TGTGCCAGCAGTTACTCGGGGGGGGCTACCTACGAGCAGTACTTC
TRBV11-2	14	-	-	TRBJ1-1	CASSSNGDGAEAFF	TGTGCCAGCAGCTCGAACGGGGATGGGGCTGAAGCTTTCTTT
TRBV27	13	once	-	TRBJ2-5	CASSLGLEGTQYF	TGTGCCAGCAGTTTGGGTCTAGAGGGGACCCAGTACTTC
TRBV5-1	16	-	TRBD1	TRBJ2-5	CASSLAVAGGEETQYF	TGCGCCAGCAGCTTGGCAGTGGCAGGGGGCGAAGAGACCCAGTACTTC
TRBV5-4	14	-	TRBD2	TRBJ2-7	CASSPTSASYEQYF	TGTGCCAGCAGCCCAACTAGCGCCTCCTACGAGCAGTACTTC
TRBV6-1	14	-	TRBD1	TRBJ1-1	CASSEVPGQGRAFF	TGTGCCAGCAGTGAAGTTCCGGGACAGGGTCGGGCTTTCTTT
TRBV7-2	15	-	-	TRBJ2-3	CASSLGTFPTDTQYF	TGTGCCAGCAGCTTAGGGACTTTCCCTACAGATACGCAGTATTTT
TRBV27	15	once	TRBD2	TRBJ2-7	CASSSTSGSRYEQYF	TGTGCCAGCAGTTCTACTAGCGGGAGTCGCTACGAGCAGTACTTC
TRBV27	15	-	-	TRBJ2-5	CASSFRPGKGQTQYF	TGTGCCAGCAGTTTTAGGCCAGGGAAAGGGCAGACCCAGTACTTC
TRBV19	12	-	-	TRBJ2-1	CASSISYNEQFF	TGTGCCAGTAGTATCTCGTACAATGAGCAGTTCTTC
TRBV9	17	-	-	TRBJ2-1	CASSVTPASGQYNEQFF	TGTGCCAGCAGCGTAACCCCGGCTAGCGGACAGTACAATGAGCAGTTCTTC
TRBV6-6	15	-	TRBD1	TRBJ1-3	CASRYAGGAGNTIYF	TGTGCCAGCAGATACGCAGGGGGCGCGGGAAACACCATATATTTT
TRBV6-5	15	-	TRBD2	TRBJ2-1	CASVWTSGSRNEQFF	TGTGCCAGCGTCTGGACTAGCGGGTCCCGCAATGAGCAGTTCTTC
TRBV27	12	-	-	TRBJ1-6	CASSPSGSPLHF	TGTGCCAGCAGTCCCTCAGGATCACCCCTCCACTTT
TRBV6-1	16	-	-	TRBJ2-7	CASSALDTPITYEQYF	TGTGCCAGCAGTGCCTTGGACACCCCCATTACCTACGAGCAGTACTTC
TRBV7-2	17	-	-	TRBJ1-2	CASSSSRDIYLNYGYTF	TGTGCCAGCAGCTCGTCCCGGGACATCTACTTAAACTATGGCTACACCTTC
TRBV7-3	16	-	TRBD2	TRBJ2-1	CASSPSGTSGRGEQFF	TGTGCCAGCAGCCCATCCGGGACTAGCGGGAGGGGTGAGCAGTTCTTC
TRBV4-1	15	-	-	TRBJ2-3	CASSQRALNTDTQYF	TGCGCCAGCAGCCAGAGAGCCCTAAACACAGATACGCAGTATTTT
TRBV7-2	14	-	TRBD2	TRBJ2-7	CASSSLATGGEQYF	TGTGCCAGCAGCTCTCTAGCTACGGGAGGCGAGCAGTACTTC
TRBV6-5	15	-	TRBD1	TRBJ2-7	CASSRGQGTTYEQYF	TGTGCCAGCAGCCGGGGACAGGGGACCACCTACGAGCAGTACTTC
TRBV18	14	once	TRBD1	TRBJ1-4	CASSPRDRDEKLFF	TGTGCCAGCTCACCAAGAGACAGGGATGAAAAACTGTTTTTT
TRBV9	14	-	-	TRBJ1-1	CASSGGALNTEAFF	TGTGCCAGCAGCGGCGGGGCATTGAACACTGAAGCTTTCTTT
TRBV23-1	17	-	-	TRBJ1-6	CASSHYDYRVENSPLHF	TGCGCCAGCAGTCATTACGATTACAGGGTGGAAAATTCACCCCTCCACTTT
TRBV3-1/TRBV3-2	17	-	TRBD1	TRBJ1-3	CASRPDRVPVSGNTIYF	TGTGCCAGCAGGCCCGACAGGGTTCCCGTTTCTGGAAACACCATATATTTT
TRBV5-1	16	-	-	TRBJ2-5	CASSLAPQGVEETQYF	TGCGCCAGCAGCTTGGCCCCACAGGGCGTGGAGGAGACCCAGTACTTC
TRBV7-9	13	-	-	TRBJ2-2	CASSLGQIGELFF	TGTGCCAGCAGCTTAGGTCAAATCGGGGAGCTGTTTTTT
TRBV7-2	13	-	TRBD2	TRBJ2-1	CASSLDRGVKQFF	TGTGCCAGCAGCTTAGATCGGGGGGTTAAGCAGTTCTTC
TRBV6-4	17	-	-	TRBJ1-3	CASSEGDDRFSGNTIYF	TGTGCCAGCAGTGAAGGTGATGACAGGTTCTCTGGAAACACCATATATTTT